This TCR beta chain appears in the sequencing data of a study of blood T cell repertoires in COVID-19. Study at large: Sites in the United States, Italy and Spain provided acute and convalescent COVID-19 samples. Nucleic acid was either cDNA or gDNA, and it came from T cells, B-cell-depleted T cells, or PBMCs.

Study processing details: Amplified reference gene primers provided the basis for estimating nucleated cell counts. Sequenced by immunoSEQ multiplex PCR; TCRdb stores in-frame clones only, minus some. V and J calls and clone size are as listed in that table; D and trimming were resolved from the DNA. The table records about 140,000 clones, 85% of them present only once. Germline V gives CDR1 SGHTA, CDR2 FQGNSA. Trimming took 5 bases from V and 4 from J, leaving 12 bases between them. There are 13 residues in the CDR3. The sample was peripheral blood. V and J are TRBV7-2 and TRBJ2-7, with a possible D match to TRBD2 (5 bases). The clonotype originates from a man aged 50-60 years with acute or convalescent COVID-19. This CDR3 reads CASSGGRHYEQYF. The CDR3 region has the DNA TGTGCCAGCAGCGGAGGCAGACATTACGAGCAGTACTTC.